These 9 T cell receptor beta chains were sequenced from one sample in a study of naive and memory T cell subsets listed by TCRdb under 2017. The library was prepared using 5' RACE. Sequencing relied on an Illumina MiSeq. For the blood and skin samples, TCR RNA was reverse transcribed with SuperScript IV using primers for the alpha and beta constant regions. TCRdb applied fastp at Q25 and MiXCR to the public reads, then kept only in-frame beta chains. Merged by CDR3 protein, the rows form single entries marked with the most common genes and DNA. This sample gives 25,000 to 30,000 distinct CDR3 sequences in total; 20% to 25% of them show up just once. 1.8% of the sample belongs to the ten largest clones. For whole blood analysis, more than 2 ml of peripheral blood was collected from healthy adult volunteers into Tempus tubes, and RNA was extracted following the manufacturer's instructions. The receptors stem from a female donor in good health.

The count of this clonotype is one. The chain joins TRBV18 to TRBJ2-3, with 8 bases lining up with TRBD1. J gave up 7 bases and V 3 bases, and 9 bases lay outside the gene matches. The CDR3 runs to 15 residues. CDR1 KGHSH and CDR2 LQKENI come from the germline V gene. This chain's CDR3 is CASSPRTGRENTQYF. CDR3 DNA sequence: TGTGCCAGCTCACCTCGGACAGGGCGTGAGAATACGCAGTATTTT. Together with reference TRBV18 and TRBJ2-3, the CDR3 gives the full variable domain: NAGVMQNPRHLVRRRGQEARLRCSPMKGHSHVYWYRQLPEEGLKFMVYLQKENIIDESGMPKERFSAEFPKEGPSILRIQQVVRGDSAAYFCASSPRTGRENTQYFGPGTRLTVL.

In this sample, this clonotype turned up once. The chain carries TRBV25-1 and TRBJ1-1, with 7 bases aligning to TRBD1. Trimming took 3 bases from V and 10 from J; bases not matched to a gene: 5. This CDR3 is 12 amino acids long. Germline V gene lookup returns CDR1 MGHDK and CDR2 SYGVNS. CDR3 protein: CASSDTGVAAFF. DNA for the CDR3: TGTGCCAGCAGTGACACAGGGGTGGCAGCTTTCTTT. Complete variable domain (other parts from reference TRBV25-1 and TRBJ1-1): EADIYQTPRYLVIGTGKKITLECSQTMGHDKMYWYQQDPGMELHLIHYSYGVNSTEKGDLSSESTVSRIRTEHFPLTLESARPSHTSQYLCASSDTGVAAFFGQGTRLTVV.

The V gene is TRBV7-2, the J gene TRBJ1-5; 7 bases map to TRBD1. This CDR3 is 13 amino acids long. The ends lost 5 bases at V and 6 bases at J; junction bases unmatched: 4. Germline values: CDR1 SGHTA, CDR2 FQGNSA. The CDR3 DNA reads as TGTGCCAGCAGCCCCGACAGGGTTCAGCCCCAGCATTTT. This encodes CASSPDRVQPQHF.

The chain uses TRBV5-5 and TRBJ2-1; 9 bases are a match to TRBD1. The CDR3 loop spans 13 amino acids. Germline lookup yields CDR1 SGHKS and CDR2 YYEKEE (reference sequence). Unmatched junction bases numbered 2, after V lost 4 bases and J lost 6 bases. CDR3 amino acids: CASSLTGGNEQFF. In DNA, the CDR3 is TGTGCCAGCAGCCTGACAGGGGGCAATGAGCAGTTCTTC.

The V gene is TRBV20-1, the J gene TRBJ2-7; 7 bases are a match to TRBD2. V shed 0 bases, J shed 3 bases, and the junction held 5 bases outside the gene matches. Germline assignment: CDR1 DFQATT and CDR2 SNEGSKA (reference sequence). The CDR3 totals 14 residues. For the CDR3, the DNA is TGCAGTGCTAGAGATCTAAGCGGGGTCTACGAGCAGTACTTC. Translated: CSARDLSGVYEQYF.

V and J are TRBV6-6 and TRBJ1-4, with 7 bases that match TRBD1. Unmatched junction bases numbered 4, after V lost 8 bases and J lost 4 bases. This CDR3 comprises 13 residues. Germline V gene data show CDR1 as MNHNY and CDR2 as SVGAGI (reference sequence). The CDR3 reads CASDSGGNEKLFF. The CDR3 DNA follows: TGTGCCAGCGACTCAGGGGGTAATGAAAAACTGTTTTTT.

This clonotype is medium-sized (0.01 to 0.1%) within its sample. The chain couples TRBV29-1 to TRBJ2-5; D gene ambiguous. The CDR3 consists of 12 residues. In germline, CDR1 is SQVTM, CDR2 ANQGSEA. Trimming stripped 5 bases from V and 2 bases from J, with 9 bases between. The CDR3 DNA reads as TGCAGCGTTCCGGATGGGCAAGAGACCCAGTACTTC. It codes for CSVPDGQETQYF.

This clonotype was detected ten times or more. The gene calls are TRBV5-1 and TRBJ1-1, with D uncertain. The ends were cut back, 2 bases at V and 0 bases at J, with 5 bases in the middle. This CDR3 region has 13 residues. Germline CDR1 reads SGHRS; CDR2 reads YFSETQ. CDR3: CASSLRLNTEAFF. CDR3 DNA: TGCGCCAGCAGCTTACGGTTGAACACTGAAGCTTTCTTT.

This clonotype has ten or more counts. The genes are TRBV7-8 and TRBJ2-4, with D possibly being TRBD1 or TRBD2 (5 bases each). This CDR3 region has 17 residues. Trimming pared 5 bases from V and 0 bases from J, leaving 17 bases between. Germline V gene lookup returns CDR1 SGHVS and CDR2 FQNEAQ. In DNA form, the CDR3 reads TGTGCCAGCAGCGGAAGGGACCTTGGGCTAGCCAAAAACATTCAGTACTTC. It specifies CASSGRDLGLAKNIQYF.